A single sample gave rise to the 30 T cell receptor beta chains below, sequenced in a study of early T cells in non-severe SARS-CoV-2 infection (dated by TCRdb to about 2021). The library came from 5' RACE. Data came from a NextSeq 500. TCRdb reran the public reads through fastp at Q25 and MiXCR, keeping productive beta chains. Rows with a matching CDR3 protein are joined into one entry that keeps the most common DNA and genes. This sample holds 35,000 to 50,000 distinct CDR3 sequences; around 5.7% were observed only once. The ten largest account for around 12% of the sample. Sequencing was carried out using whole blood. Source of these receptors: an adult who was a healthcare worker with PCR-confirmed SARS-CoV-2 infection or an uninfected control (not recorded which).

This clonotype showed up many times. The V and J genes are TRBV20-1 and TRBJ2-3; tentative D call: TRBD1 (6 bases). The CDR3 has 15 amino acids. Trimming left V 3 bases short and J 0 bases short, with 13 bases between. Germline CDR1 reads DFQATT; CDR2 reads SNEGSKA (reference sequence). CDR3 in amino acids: CSASTRGSSTDTQYF. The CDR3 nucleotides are TGCAGTGCTAGTACCAGGGGATCCAGCACAGATACGCAGTATTTT.

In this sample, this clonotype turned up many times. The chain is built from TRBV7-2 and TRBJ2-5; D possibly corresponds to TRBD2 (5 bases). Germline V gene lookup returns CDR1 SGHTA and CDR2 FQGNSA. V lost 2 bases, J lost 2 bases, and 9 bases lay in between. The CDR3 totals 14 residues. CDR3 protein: CASSLWAGQETQYF. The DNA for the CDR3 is TGTGCCAGCAGCTTATGGGCGGGTCAAGAGACCCAGTACTTC. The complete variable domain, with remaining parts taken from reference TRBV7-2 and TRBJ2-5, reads GAGVSQSPSNKVTEKGKDVELRCDPISGHTALYWYRQSLGQGLEFLIYFQGNSAPDKSGLPSDRFSAERTGGSVSTLTIQRTQQEDSAVYLCASSLWAGQETQYFGPGTRLLVL.

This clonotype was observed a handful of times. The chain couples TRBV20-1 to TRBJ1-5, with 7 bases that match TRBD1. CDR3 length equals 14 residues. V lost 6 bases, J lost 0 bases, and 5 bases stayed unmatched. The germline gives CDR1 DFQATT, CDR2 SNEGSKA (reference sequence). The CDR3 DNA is TGCAGTGCATGGGACAGTAATAGCAATCAGCCCCAGCATTTT. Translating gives CSAWDSNSNQPQHF.

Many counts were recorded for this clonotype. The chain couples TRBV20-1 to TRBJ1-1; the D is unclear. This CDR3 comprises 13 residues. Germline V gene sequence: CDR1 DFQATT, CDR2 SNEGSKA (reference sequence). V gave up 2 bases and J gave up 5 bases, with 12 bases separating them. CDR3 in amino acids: CSARPDLRTEAFF. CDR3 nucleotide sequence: TGCAGTGCTAGACCAGACCTGAGGACTGAAGCTTTCTTT.

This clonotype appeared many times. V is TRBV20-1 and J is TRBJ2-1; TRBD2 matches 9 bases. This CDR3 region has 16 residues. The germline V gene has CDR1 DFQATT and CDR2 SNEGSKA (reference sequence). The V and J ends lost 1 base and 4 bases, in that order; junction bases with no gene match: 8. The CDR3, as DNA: TGCAGTGCTAGAGTCGGCGGGGGGGCCTTATACAATGAGCAGTTCTTC. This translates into CSARVGGGALYNEQFF.

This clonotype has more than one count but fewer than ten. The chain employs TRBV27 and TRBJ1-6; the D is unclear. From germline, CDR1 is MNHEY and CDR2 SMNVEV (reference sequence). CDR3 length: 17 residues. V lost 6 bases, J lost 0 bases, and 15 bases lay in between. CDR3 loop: CASSPPPRPSYNSPLHF. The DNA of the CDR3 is TGTGCCAGCAGCCCTCCCCCGAGACCCTCCTATAATTCACCCCTCCACTTT.

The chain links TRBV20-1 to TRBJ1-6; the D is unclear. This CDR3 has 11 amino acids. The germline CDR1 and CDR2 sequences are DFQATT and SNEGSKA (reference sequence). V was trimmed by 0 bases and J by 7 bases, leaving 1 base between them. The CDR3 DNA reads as TGCAGTGCTAGAGAGAATTCACCCCTCCACTTT. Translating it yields CSARENSPLHF.

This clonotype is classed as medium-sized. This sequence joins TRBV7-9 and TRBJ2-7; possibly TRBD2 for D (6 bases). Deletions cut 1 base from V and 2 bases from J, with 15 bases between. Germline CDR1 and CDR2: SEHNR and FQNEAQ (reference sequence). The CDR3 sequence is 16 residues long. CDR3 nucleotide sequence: TGTGCCAGCAGCTTAGAGGCGGGATCGAGGCCCTACGAGCAGTACTTC. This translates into CASSLEAGSRPYEQYF. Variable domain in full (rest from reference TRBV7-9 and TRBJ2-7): DTGVSQNPRHKITKRGQNVTFRCDPISEHNRLYWYRQTLGQGPEFLTYFQNEAQLEKSRLLSDRFSAERPKGSFSTLEIQRTEQGDSAMYLCASSLEAGSRPYEQYFGPGTRLTVT.

The CDR3 spells CASSPRQSSYNSPLHF. The CDR3 DNA reads as TGTGCCAGCAGCCCACGACAGAGCTCCTATAATTCACCCCTCCACTTT. The V gene is TRBV7-6, the J gene TRBJ1-6; D may be TRBD1 (5 bases). CDR3 length: 16 residues. In germline, CDR1 is SGHVS, CDR2 FNYEAQ. The germline V and J ends were trimmed by 5 bases and 0 bases, with 11 bases remaining between them. The complete variable domain, with remaining parts taken from reference TRBV7-6 and TRBJ1-6, reads GAGVSQSPRYKVTKRGQDVALRCDPISGHVSLYWYRQALGQGPEFLTYFNYEAQQDKSGLPNDRFSAERPEGSISTLTIQRTEQRDSAMYRCASSPRQSSYNSPLHFGNGTRLTVT.

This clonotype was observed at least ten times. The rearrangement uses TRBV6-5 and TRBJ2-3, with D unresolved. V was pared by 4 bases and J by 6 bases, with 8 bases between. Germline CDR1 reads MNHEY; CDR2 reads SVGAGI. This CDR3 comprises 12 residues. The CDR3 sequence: CASSSARDTQYF. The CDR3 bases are TGTGCCAGCAGTTCGGCCCGGGATACGCAGTATTTT.

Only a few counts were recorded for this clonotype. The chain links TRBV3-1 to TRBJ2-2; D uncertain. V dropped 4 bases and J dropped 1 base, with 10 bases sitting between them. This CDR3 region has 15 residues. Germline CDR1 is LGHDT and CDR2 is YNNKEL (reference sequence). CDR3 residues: CASSPRSGNTGELFF. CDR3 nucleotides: TGTGCCAGCAGCCCCCGCTCAGGGAACACCGGGGAGCTGTTTTTT. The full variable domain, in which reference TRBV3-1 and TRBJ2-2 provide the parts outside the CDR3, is DTAVSQTPKYLVTQMGNDKSIKCEQNLGHDTMYWYKQDSKKFLKIMFSYNNKELIINETVPNRFSPKSPDKAHLNLHINSLELGDSAVYFCASSPRSGNTGELFFGEGSRLTVL.

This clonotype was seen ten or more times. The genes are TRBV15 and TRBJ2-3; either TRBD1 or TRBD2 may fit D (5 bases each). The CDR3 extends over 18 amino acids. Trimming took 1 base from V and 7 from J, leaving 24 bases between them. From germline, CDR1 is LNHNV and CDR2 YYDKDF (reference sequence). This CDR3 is CATSRVGRPGAPRNTQYF. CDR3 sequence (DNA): TGTGCCACCAGCAGAGTGGGAAGGCCCGGGGCCCCACGAAATACGCAGTATTTT.

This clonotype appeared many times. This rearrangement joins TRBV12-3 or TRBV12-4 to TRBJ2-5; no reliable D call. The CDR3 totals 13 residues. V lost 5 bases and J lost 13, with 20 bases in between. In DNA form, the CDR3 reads TGTGCCAGCAGTCCCTCGGTCGAGCAGTGGTCGTACTTC. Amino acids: CASSPSVEQWSYF.

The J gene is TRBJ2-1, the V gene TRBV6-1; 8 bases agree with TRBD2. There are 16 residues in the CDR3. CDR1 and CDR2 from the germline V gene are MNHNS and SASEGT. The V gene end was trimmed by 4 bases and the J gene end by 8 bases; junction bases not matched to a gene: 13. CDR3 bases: TGTGCCAGCAGTGGAGCTTCGGGGGGGCCGGTTGATGAGCAGTTCTTC. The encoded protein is CASSGASGGPVDEQFF.

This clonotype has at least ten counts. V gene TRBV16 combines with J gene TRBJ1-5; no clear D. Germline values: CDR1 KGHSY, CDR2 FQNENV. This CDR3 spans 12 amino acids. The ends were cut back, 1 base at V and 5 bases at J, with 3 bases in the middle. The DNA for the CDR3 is TGTGCCAGCAGCCAATTCGATCAGCCCCAGCATTTT. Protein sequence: CASSQFDQPQHF.

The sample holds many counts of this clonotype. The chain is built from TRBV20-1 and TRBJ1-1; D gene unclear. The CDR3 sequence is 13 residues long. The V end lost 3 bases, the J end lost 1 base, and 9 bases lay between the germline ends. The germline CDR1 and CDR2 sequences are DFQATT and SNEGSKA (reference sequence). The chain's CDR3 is CSARIKENTEAFF. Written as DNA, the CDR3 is TGCAGTGCTAGGATAAAAGAGAACACTGAAGCTTTCTTT.

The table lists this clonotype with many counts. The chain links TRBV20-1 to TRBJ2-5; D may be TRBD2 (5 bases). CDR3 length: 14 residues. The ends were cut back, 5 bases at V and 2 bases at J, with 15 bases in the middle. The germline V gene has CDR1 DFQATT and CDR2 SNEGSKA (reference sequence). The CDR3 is CSAGGPGKQETQYF. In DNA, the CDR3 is TGCAGTGCTGGAGGTCCAGGCAAACAAGAGACCCAGTACTTC.

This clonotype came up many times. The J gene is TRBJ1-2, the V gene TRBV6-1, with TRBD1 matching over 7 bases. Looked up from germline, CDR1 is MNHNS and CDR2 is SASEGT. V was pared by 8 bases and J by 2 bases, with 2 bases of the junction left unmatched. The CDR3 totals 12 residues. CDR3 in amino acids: CASPGQNYGYTF. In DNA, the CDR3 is TGTGCCAGCCCGGGACAGAACTATGGCTACACCTTC.

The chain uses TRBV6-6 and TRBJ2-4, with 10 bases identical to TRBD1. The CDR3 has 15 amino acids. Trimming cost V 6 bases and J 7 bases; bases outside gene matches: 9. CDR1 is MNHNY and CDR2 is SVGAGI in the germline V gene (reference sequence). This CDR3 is CASRESTGGDNIQYF. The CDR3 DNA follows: TGTGCCAGCAGGGAATCGACAGGGGGCGACAACATTCAGTACTTC.

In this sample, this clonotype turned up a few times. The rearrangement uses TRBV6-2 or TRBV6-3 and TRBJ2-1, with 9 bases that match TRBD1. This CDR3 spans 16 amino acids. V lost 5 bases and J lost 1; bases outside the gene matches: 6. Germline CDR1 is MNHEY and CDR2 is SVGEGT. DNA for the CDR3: TGTGCCAGCAGTCCCCACGGGACAGGGTCCTACAATGAGCAGTTCTTC. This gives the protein CASSPHGTGSYNEQFF.

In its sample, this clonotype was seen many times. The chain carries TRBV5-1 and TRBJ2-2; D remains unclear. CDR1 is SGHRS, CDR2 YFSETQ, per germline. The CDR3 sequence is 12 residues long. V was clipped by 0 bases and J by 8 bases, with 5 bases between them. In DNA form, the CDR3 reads TGCGCCAGCAGCTTGGTGAATGGGGAGCTGTTTTTT. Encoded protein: CASSLVNGELFF.

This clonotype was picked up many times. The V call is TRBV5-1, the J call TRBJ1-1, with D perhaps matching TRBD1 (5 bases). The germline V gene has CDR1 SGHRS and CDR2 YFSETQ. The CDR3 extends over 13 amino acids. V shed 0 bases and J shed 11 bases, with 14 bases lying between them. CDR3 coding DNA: TGCGCCAGCAGCTTGGTTGGGGGAGAGGAGGCTTTCTTT. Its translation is CASSLVGGEEAFF.

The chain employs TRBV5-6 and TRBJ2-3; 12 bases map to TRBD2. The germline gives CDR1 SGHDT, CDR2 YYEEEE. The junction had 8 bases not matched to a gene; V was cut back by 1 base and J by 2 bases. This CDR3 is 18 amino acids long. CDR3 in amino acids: CASSLFTGLAGNTDTQYF. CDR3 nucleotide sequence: TGTGCCAGCAGCTTGTTTACGGGACTAGCGGGTAACACAGATACGCAGTATTTT.

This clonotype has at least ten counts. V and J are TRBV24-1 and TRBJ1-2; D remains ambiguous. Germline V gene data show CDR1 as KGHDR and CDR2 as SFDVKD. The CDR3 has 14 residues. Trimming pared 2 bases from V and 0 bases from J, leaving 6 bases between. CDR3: CATSDYGANYGYTF. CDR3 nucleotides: TGTGCCACCAGTGATTATGGGGCTAACTATGGCTACACCTTC.

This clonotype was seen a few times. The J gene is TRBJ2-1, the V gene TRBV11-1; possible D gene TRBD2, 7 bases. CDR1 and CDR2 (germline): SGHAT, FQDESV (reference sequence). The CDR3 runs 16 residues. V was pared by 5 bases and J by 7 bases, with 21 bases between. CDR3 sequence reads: CASSPLSQGRDNEQFF. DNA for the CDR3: TGTGCCAGCAGCCCATTGTCGCAGGGGAGGGATAATGAGCAGTTCTTC.

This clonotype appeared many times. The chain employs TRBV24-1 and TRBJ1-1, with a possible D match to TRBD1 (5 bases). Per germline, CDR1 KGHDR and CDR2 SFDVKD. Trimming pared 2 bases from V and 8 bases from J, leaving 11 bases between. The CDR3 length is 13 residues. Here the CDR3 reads CATSDSDSFEAFF. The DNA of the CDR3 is TGTGCCACCAGTGATTCCGACAGTTTCGAAGCTTTCTTT.

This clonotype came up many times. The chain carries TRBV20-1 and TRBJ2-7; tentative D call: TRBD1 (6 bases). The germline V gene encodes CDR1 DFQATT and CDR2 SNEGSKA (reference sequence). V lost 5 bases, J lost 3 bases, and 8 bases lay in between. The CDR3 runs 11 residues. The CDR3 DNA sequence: TGCAGTGCTCGGGACATCTACGAGCAGTACTTC. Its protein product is CSARDIYEQYF.

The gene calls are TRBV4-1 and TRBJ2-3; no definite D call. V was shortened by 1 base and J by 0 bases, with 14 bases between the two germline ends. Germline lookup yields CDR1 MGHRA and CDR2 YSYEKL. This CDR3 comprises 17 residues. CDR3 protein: CASSQGDKKTSTDTQYF. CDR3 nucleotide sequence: TGCGCCAGCAGCCAAGGGGATAAGAAAACTAGCACAGATACGCAGTATTTT.

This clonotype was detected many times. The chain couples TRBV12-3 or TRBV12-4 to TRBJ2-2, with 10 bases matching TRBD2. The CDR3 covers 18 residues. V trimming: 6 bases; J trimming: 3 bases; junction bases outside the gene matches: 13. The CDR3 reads CASRSTGRTSGYTGELFF. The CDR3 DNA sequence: TGTGCCAGCAGATCTACAGGGCGGACTAGCGGTTACACCGGGGAGCTGTTTTTT.

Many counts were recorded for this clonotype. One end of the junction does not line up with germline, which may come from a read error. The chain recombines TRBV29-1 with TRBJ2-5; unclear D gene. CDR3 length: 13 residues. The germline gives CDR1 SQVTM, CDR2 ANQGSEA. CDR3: CSVEFGPREAQYF. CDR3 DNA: TGCAGCGTTGAATTCGGGCCTCGAGAGGCCCAGTACTTC.